Sequencing of this T cell receptor beta chain was carried out in a study of blood T cell repertoires in COVID-19. At the level of the study: Acute-phase and convalescent COVID-19 samples originated in the United States, Italy and Spain. PBMCs, B-cell-depleted T cells, or T cells provided the cDNA or gDNA that made up the material.

The V segment lost 4 bases and the J segment 3 bases; nucleotides outside the gene matches: 9. CDR3 length: 15 amino acids. Germline V CDR1 and CDR2: SGHTA, FQGNSA. The authors' processing: Quantification of nucleated cells was approximated via reference gene primer amplification. This table comes from immunoSEQ multiplex PCR, and its TCRdb copy is limited to in-frame clones, with some not included. The V and J calls and clone size come from that table; D and trimming were worked out from the DNA. The sample records over 250,000 clones, more than 70% being singletons. This clone has just a few counts.

The material sequenced was peripheral blood. J is TRBJ2-7 and V is TRBV7-2; TRBD1 aligns across 7 bases. The sequence was collected from a woman between 45 and 65 years old with acute or convalescent COVID-19. CDR3: CASSSLGTALYEQYF. DNA of the CDR3: TGTGCCAGCAGCTCTCTCGGGACAGCTCTCTACGAGCAGTACTTC.